These 20 T cell receptor beta chains were sequenced from one sample in a study of T cell responses to AZD1222 COVID-19 vaccine. Sequencing was performed with immunoSEQ multiplex PCR; in TCRdb, only in-frame clones are kept and a portion is missing. The sample carries more than 100,000 clones, more than 80% recorded once. The starting material was peripheral blood, obtained on day 0 of AZD1222 vaccination. Receptors were obtained from an adult in good health.

The chain employs TRBV6-5 and TRBJ2-7, with 12 bases fitting TRBD2. The CDR3 is made up of 14 amino acids. Germline values: CDR1 MNHEY, CDR2 SVGAGI. J lost 6 bases, V lost 5 bases, and 5 bases had no gene match. CDR3 bases: TGTGCCAGCAGTAAACTAGCGGGGGGTGGCGAGCAGTACTTC. Amino acid sequence: CASSKLAGGGEQYF.

This clone is a singleton in its sample. The chain couples TRBV24-1 to TRBJ2-1, with D maybe TRBD2 (5 bases). The CDR3 is 17 amino acids. Trimming removed 4 bases at V and 2 bases at J, with 17 bases between. CDR1 KGHDR and CDR2 SFDVKD come from the germline V gene. The CDR3 here is CATSDPRFGEPYNEQFF. The DNA for the CDR3 is TGTGCCACCAGTGACCCTAGATTCGGGGAGCCCTACAATGAGCAGTTCTTC.

The V call is TRBV7-9, the J call TRBJ2-7; 10 bases map to TRBD1. The germline CDR1 and CDR2 sequences are SEHNR and FQNEAQ (reference sequence). Trimming removed 5 bases from V and 0 bases from J; junction bases left unmatched: 4. This CDR3 is built from 15 residues. The CDR3 loop reads CASSPWDRGSYEQYF. CDR3 in DNA: TGTGCCAGCAGCCCATGGGACAGGGGCTCCTACGAGCAGTACTTC.

The rearrangement uses TRBV7-2 and TRBJ1-4; 7 bases are a match to TRBD1. The V and J ends lost 5 bases and 2 bases, in that order; junction bases with no gene match: 5. The CDR3 spans 15 residues. The V gene's germline CDR1 is SGHTA and CDR2 FQGNSA. The DNA for the CDR3 is TGTGCCAGCAGCGTAGGGGACAGTACTAATGAAAAACTGTTTTTT. Translating gives CASSVGDSTNEKLFF.

Details on this clone: The sample holds other DNA sequences that translate to the same CDR3. J is TRBJ2-1 and V is TRBV12-3 or TRBV12-4; D gene ambiguous. Trimming removed 2 bases from V and 6 bases from J, with 2 bases in between. The CDR3 loop spans 11 amino acids. CDR3 region: CASSLLNEQFF. The CDR3, as DNA: TGTGCCAGCAGTTTACTCAATGAGCAGTTCTTC.

CDR3 residues: CASSLVLTGRVKGRGYTF. The CDR3 nucleotides read TGTGCCAGCAGCTTAGTATTAACGGGTAGGGTGAAAGGAAGGGGCTACACCTTC. The gene calls are TRBV7-8 and TRBJ1-2; D is unresolved. Germline CDR1 is SGHVS and CDR2 is FQNEAQ. This CDR3 has 18 amino acids. The V end lost 1 base, the J end lost 8 bases, and 26 bases lay between the germline ends.

The CDR3: CASSLAGTYEQYF. Written as DNA, the CDR3 is TGTGCCAGCAGCCTAGCGGGGACCTACGAGCAGTACTTC. The chain carries TRBV28 and TRBJ2-7; the match to TRBD2 covers 9 bases. J was trimmed by 2 bases and V by 6 bases; bases with no gene match: 2. From germline, CDR1 is MDHEN and CDR2 SYDVKM. The CDR3 totals 13 residues. The variable domain in full, completed from reference TRBV28 and TRBJ2-7, reads DVKVTQSSRYLVKRTGEKVFLECVQDMDHENMFWYRQDPGLGLRLIYFSYDVKMKEKGDIPEGYSVSREKKERFSLILESASTNQTSMYLCASSLAGTYEQYFGPGTRLTVT.

The J gene is TRBJ2-6, the V gene TRBV5-6; weak D call: TRBD2 (5 bases). Germline V gene lookup returns CDR1 SGHDT and CDR2 YYEEEE. Trimming removed 4 bases from V and 0 bases from J, with 17 bases in between. The CDR3 is made up of 18 amino acids. The CDR3 region has the DNA TGTGCCAGCAGCCCGCAGGACTCCCATTACTCTGGGGCCAACGTCCTGACTTTC. It yields the protein CASSPQDSHYSGANVLTF.

The V call is TRBV6-5, the J call TRBJ2-5, with D possibly being TRBD1 (6 bases). CDR1 is MNHEY, CDR2 SVGAGI, per germline. This CDR3 spans 16 amino acids. The V end was cut by 0 bases, the J end by 1 base, with 12 bases between. CDR3 bases: TGTGCCAGCAGTTACTCTTTGCCAGGGGCCCAAGAGACCCAGTACTTC. Its translation: CASSYSLPGAQETQYF.

J is TRBJ2-7 and V is TRBV14; maybe TRBD1 (6 bases). Per the germline V gene, CDR1 is SGHDN and CDR2 is FVKESK. Trimming left V 4 bases short and J 2 bases short, with 15 bases between. The CDR3 totals 15 residues. In DNA, the CDR3 is TGTGCCAGCAGCCCCCGGGACAAAGGGACCTACGAGCAGTACTTC. Encoded protein: CASSPRDKGTYEQYF. Supplemented by reference TRBV14 and TRBJ2-7, the full variable domain reads EAGVTQFPSHSVIEKGQTVTLRCDPISGHDNLYWYRRVMGKEIKFLLHFVKESKQDESGMPNNRFLAERTGGTYSTLKVQPAELEDSGVYFCASSPRDKGTYEQYFGPGTRLTVT.

The rearrangement links TRBV7-9 to TRBJ2-5; TRBD1 might be the D (9 bases). CDR3 size: 17 residues. V lost 10 bases and J 5 bases, leaving 29 bases between the germline ends. Per the germline V gene, CDR1 is SEHNR and CDR2 is FQNEAQ (reference sequence). The CDR3 DNA reads as TGTGCCACTAAATCCGGGACAGGGCAAGCGGGAGCTGAGACCCAGTACTTC. Translating it yields CATKSGTGQAGAETQYF.

The chain has TRBV5-1 and TRBJ1-4, with a weak D call TRBD1 (5 bases). The CDR3 loop spans 14 amino acids. Between the trimmed V and J ends, which lost 4 bases and 5 bases, there was a span of 12 bases. The V gene's germline CDR1 is SGHRS and CDR2 YFSETQ. In DNA, the CDR3 is TGCGCCAGCAGCAATCAGGGCCAAAATGAAAAACTGTTTTTT. Translating it yields CASSNQGQNEKLFF.

CDR3 in DNA: TGTGCCAGCACAGCACTAGCGGGATCCGAGCAGTACTTC. This encodes CASTALAGSEQYF. J is TRBJ2-7 and V is TRBV6-5, with 10 bases matching TRBD2. Germline assignment: CDR1 MNHEY and CDR2 SVGAGI. This CDR3 is built from 13 residues. Trimming removed 7 bases from V and 6 bases from J; junction bases left unmatched: 6.

V is TRBV11-2 and J is TRBJ1-2; D gene unclear. Germline assignment: CDR1 SGHAT and CDR2 FQNNGV. V shed 0 bases and J shed 4 bases, with 12 bases lying between them. CDR3 length: 15 amino acids. The CDR3 loop is CASSLDEIGAYGYTF. In DNA, the CDR3 is TGTGCCAGCAGCTTAGATGAGATAGGAGCCTATGGCTACACCTTC.

The DNA of the CDR3 is TGCGCCAGCAGCCCTGACAGGGGTTACGAGCAGTACTTC. It is translated as CASSPDRGYEQYF. The chain links TRBV4-3 to TRBJ2-7, with 8 bases identical to TRBD1. CDR1 LGHNA and CDR2 YSLEER come from the germline V gene. V lost 4 bases to trimming and J lost 4 bases; unmatched junction nucleotides: 3. The CDR3 runs to 13 residues.

The rearrangement joins TRBV14 to TRBJ1-1; the D is unclear. Germline CDR1 and CDR2: SGHDN and FVKESK. V lost 1 base and J lost 4, with 7 bases in between. The CDR3 covers 13 residues. CDR3 region: CASSQGGSTEAFF. In DNA form, the CDR3 reads TGTGCCAGCAGCCAAGGCGGAAGCACTGAAGCTTTCTTT.

The CDR3 here is CASSLFGLAFDTQYF. DNA of the CDR3: TGCGCCAGCAGCTTGTTTGGCCTAGCGTTCGATACGCAGTATTTT. The chain is built from TRBV5-1 and TRBJ2-3; the D gene is possibly TRBD2 (6 bases). The CDR3 has 15 residues. Germline CDR1 SGHRS, CDR2 YFSETQ. Deletions cut 1 base from V and 6 bases from J, with 15 bases between.

V usage is TRBV6-2 or TRBV6-3 and J usage is TRBJ1-4; no clear D gene. This CDR3 is 18 amino acids long. Between the trimmed V and J ends, which lost 2 bases and 3 bases, there was a span of 19 bases. CDR1 is MNHEY, CDR2 SVGEGT, per germline. The CDR3 bases are TGTGCCAGCAGTTACGAAGTGCTGATGGGGTCACCTAATGAAAAACTGTTTTTT. It codes for CASSYEVLMGSPNEKLFF.

This clone was detected once. The V gene is TRBV10-3, the J gene TRBJ2-5, with D perhaps TRBD1 (5 bases). The germline V gene encodes CDR1 ENHRY and CDR2 SYGVKD. CDR3 length: 12 amino acids. V was trimmed by 8 bases and J by 0 bases, leaving 7 bases between them. The CDR3 here is CAISGYQETQYF. The DNA of the CDR3 is TGTGCCATCTCAGGGTACCAAGAGACCCAGTACTTC.

The V and J genes are TRBV6-5 and TRBJ1-3, with D hard to call. CDR1 MNHEY and CDR2 SVGAGI come from the germline V gene. This CDR3 is 15 amino acids long. V was cut by 0 bases and J by 0 bases, with 6 bases left in between. The CDR3 protein is CASSYSPYSGNTIYF. CDR3 coding DNA: TGTGCCAGCAGTTACTCGCCATACTCTGGAAACACCATATATTTT.